This T cell receptor (beta chain) is drawn from a study of shared T cell receptors in the human thymus. Sequencing was performed with immunoSEQ multiplex PCR; in TCRdb, only in-frame clones are kept and a portion is missing. Of approximately 68,000 clones in the sample, more than 90% were seen once. V lost 0 bases, J lost 1 base, and 13 bases lay in between. CDR1 and CDR2 (germline): SNHLY, FYNNEI. The CDR3 length is 17 residues. The J gene is TRBJ2-4, the V gene TRBV2; D possibly corresponds to TRBD2 (7 bases). The origin of this receptor is a human donor. The material sequenced was thymocytes. For the CDR3, the DNA is TGTGCCAGCAGTGAAGCGGGGGGGCCGGGGGCCAAAAACATTCAGTACTTC. As protein: CASSEAGGPGAKNIQYF.